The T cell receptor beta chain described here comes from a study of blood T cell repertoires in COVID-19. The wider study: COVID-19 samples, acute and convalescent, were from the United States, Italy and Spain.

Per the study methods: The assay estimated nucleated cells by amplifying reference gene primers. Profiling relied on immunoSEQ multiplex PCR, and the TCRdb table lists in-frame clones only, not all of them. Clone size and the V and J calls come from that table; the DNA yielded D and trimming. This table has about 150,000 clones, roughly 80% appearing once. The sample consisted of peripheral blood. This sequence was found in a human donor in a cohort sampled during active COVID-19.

The CDR3 DNA is TGCGCCAGCAGCTTGAATGCGGACGAGCAGTACTTC. It specifies CASSLNADEQYF. This chain uses TRBV5-1 with TRBJ2-7; D remains ambiguous. The CDR3 is 12 amino acids. V was cut by 1 base and J by 5 bases, with 7 bases left in between. Per the germline V gene, CDR1 is SGHRS and CDR2 is YFSETQ. Full variable domain (remainder filled in from reference TRBV5-1 and TRBJ2-7): KAGVTQTPRYLIKTRGQQVTLSCSPISGHRSVSWYQQTPGQGLQFLFEYFSETQRNKGNFPGRFSGRQFSNSRSEMNVSTLELGDSALYLCASSLNADEQYFGPGTRLTVT.